The 13 T cell receptor beta chains in this list originate from one sample, sequenced in a study of molecular identifiers for immune sequencing clone quantification. In TCRdb, the PCR reads were re-called with MiXCR into one record per CDR3 protein. The data hold approximately 54,000 distinct CDR3 sequences, with around 27% observed a single time. Sequencing was done on a sample of naive CD8+ T cells from blood, with Jurkat cell RNA spiked in. Stated subset: FACS-sorted CD8+CD4-CCR7+CD45RA+ naive T cells. The source is a human donor in good health. Some libraries in this study had Jurkat cell RNA spiked in.

This clonotype was counted ten times or more. This chain uses TRBV5-1 with TRBJ2-3, with 9 bases that match TRBD2. J lost 0 bases, V lost 0 bases, and 2 bases had no gene match. The CDR3 loop spans 16 amino acids. The germline CDR1 and CDR2 sequences are SGHRS and YFSETQ. In DNA, the CDR3 is TGCGCCAGCAGCTTGGGGACTAGCGCGAGCACAGATACGCAGTATTTT. Amino acids: CASSLGTSASTDTQYF.

This clonotype was observed a few times. This chain links TRBV4-1 with TRBJ1-2; TRBD1 matches 12 bases. The CDR3 has 19 amino acids. Germline CDR1 MGHRA, CDR2 YSYEKL. Unmatched junction bases numbered 12, after V lost 0 bases and J lost 4 bases. In DNA form, the CDR3 reads TGCGCCAGCAGCCAAGAGCCAACGGGACAGGGGGCCGGGAGCTATGGCTACACCTTC. It is translated as CASSQEPTGQGAGSYGYTF.

Regarding this clonotype: The conserved closing phenylalanine or tryptophan is absent in this CDR3, likely reflecting a read error. The chain employs TRBV20-1 and TRBJ2-7; 11 bases map to TRBD2. This CDR3 is built from 12 residues. J was trimmed by 3 bases and V by 7 bases; bases with no gene match: 2. The germline V gene encodes CDR1 DFQATT and CDR2 SNEGSKA (reference sequence). The CDR3 protein is CSGTSGSYEQYL. DNA for the CDR3: TGCAGTGGAACTAGCGGGAGCTACGAGCAGTACCTC.

This clonotype was detected ten times or more. The V call is TRBV29-1, the J call TRBJ2-7, with a possible D match to TRBD2 (6 bases). The CDR3 is 12 residues long. Germline loops: CDR1 SQVTM, CDR2 ANQGSEA. V lost 4 bases to trimming and J lost 2 bases, with 9 bases between them. The CDR3 sequence is CSVGGDTYEQYF. The CDR3 DNA reads TGCAGCGTTGGCGGGGATACCTACGAGCAGTACTTC.

The gene calls are TRBV11-2 and TRBJ2-1; no clear D gene. The length of the CDR3 is 17 residues. V lost 0 bases to trimming and J lost 0 bases, with 12 bases between them. Germline CDR1 SGHAT, CDR2 FQNNGV. CDR3 coding DNA: TGTGCCAGCAGCTTAGATAGTTACTCGAGCTCCTACAATGAGCAGTTCTTC. It yields the protein CASSLDSYSSSYNEQFF. The full variable domain, its missing parts supplied by reference TRBV11-2 and TRBJ2-1, is EAGVAQSPRYKIIEKRQSVAFWCNPISGHATLYWYQQILGQGPKLLIQFQNNGVVDDSQLPKDRFSAERLKGVDSTLKIQPAKLEDSAVYLCASSLDSYSSSYNEQFFGPGTRLTVL.

In its sample, this clonotype was seen many times. The V call is TRBV7-2, the J call TRBJ2-5; 11 bases fit TRBD1. CDR3 size: 16 residues. Germline V gene sequence: CDR1 SGHTA, CDR2 FQGNSA. J gave up 4 bases and V 4 bases, and 8 bases lay outside the gene matches. The CDR3 nucleotides read TGTGCCAGCAGCTCCCTACATGGGACAGGGGGAGAGACCCAGTACTTC. It translates to CASSSLHGTGGETQYF. Based on the CDR3 plus reference TRBV7-2 and TRBJ2-5, the full variable domain is GAGVSQSPSNKVTEKGKDVELRCDPISGHTALYWYRQSLGQGLEFLIYFQGNSAPDKSGLPSDRFSAERTGGSVSTLTIQRTQQEDSAVYLCASSSLHGTGGETQYFGPGTRLLVL.

In regard to this clonotype: A much larger clone is a single base away; this may be a read error. The chain recombines TRBV4-2 with TRBJ2-7; a possible D gene is TRBD2 (5 bases). Per the germline V gene, CDR1 is LGHNA and CDR2 is YNFKEQ. The CDR3 covers 16 residues. The DNA of the CDR3 is TGTGCCAGCAGCCAAGAAGTCGGGAAGAGCTCCTACGAGCTGTACTTC. It is translated as CASSQEVGKSSYELYF.

This clonotype was seen repeatedly, ten times or more. The V and J genes are TRBV21-1 and TRBJ2-7. TRBV21-1 is a known pseudogene. The length of the CDR3 is 11 residues. CDR3 in amino acids: CASSKQTGEYF. In DNA, the CDR3 is TGTGCCAGCAGCAAGCAGACCGGCGAGTACTTC.

In regard to this clonotype: This is likely a read error, given that the CDR3 carries no conserved phenylalanine or tryptophan at its end. The gene calls are TRBV14 and TRBJ1-3, with D unclear. CDR1 is SGHDN, CDR2 FVKESK, per germline. The CDR3 loop spans 17 amino acids. CDR3 sequence reads: CASSQGSAVWTGDTIYI. In DNA form, the CDR3 reads TGTGCCAGCAGCCAAGGTTCAGCGGTGTGGACTGGAGACACCATATATATT.

This clonotype showed up just a few times. V and J are TRBV20-1 and TRBJ1-2; TRBD1 aligns across 8 bases. CDR1 is DFQATT and CDR2 is SNEGSKA in the germline V gene (reference sequence). The CDR3 consists of 16 residues. The V and J ends lost 0 bases and 4 bases, in that order; junction bases with no gene match: 10. This CDR3 is CSARDPDRASLYGYTF. The CDR3 DNA sequence: TGCAGTGCTAGAGATCCGGACAGGGCTTCCCTCTATGGCTACACCTTC.

This clonotype has more than one count but fewer than ten. The rearrangement uses TRBV7-3 and TRBJ2-1, with 7 bases matching TRBD1. This CDR3 comprises 16 residues. With V trimmed by 4 bases and J by 5 bases, 11 bases remained unmatched. Germline V gives CDR1 SGHTA, CDR2 FQGTGA. DNA of the CDR3: TGTGCCAGCAGCTCCCCCGAAGGGGGCGTAGACAATGAGCAGTTCTTC. Its protein is CASSSPEGGVDNEQFF.

Remarks on this clonotype: Germline is not matched at one junction end, which may reflect a read error. The DNA for the CDR3 is TGCGCCCGCAGCCAGGGGACAGGGATTGCCTACGCGCAGTACTTC. Translating gives CARSQGTGIAYAQYF. The gene calls are TRBV4-3 and TRBJ2-7; 9 bases line up with TRBD1. The V gene's germline CDR1 is LGHNA and CDR2 YSLEER. This CDR3 contains 15 residues.

There are many counts of this clonotype. The chain combines TRBV29-1 with TRBJ1-2; D not certain. The CDR3 spans 14 residues. Germline assignment: CDR1 SQVTM and CDR2 ANQGSEA. The V end lost 4 bases, the J end lost 4 bases, and 16 bases lay between the germline ends. This CDR3 is CSVADGYRPYGYTF. For the CDR3, the DNA is TGCAGCGTTGCCGACGGATACAGACCCTATGGCTACACCTTC.